What follows are 21 T cell receptor beta chains derived from one specimen sequenced in a study of blood T cell repertoires in COVID-19. Some clones are missing from TCRdb's copy, which holds only in-frame ones; the method was immunoSEQ multiplex PCR. The sample holds a few hundred thousand clones, approximately 87% seen once. Sequences were obtained from peripheral blood. These receptors originate from a man aged 55-75 years with acute or convalescent COVID-19.

The chain has TRBV11-3 and TRBJ1-4, with D possibly TRBD1 on 6 matching bases. The CDR3 has 17 residues. V dropped 1 base and J dropped 0 bases, with 12 bases sitting between them. CDR1 is SGHNT and CDR2 is YENEEA in the germline V gene. CDR3: CASSLGDRFATNEKLFF. Written as DNA, the CDR3 is TGTGCCAGCAGCTTAGGTGACAGGTTTGCAACTAATGAAAAACTGTTTTTT.

The chain joins TRBV27 to TRBJ2-1, with D unresolved. V gave up 6 bases and J gave up 0 bases, with 6 bases separating them. The CDR3 is made up of 13 amino acids. Per the germline V gene, CDR1 is MNHEY and CDR2 is SMNVEV (reference sequence). The CDR3 loop reads CASRESSYNEQFF. CDR3 nucleotides: TGTGCCAGCAGGGAGAGCTCCTACAATGAGCAGTTCTTC.

The genes are TRBV27 and TRBJ2-3; TRBD2 aligns across 9 bases. The J segment lost 2 bases and the V segment lost 0 bases, leaving 3 bases of the junction unmatched. CDR1 and CDR2 (germline): MNHEY, SMNVEV (reference sequence). This CDR3 is 16 amino acids long. In nucleotides, the CDR3 is TGTGCCAGCAGTTTATCCGGGACTAGCTACACAGATACGCAGTATTTT. Protein: CASSLSGTSYTDTQYF.

This clone is a singleton in its sample. This sequence joins TRBV28 and TRBJ2-2; 13 bases align to TRBD2. Germline V lookup: CDR1 MDHEN, CDR2 SYDVKM. J was trimmed by 1 base and V by 11 bases; bases with no gene match: 10. The CDR3 has 17 residues. The CDR3 here is CAGGTSGTGQNTGELFF. CDR3 bases: TGTGCCGGCGGGACTAGCGGGACGGGTCAGAACACCGGGGAGCTGTTTTTT.

The chain carries TRBV5-4 and TRBJ2-5; D unresolved. V lost 3 bases and J lost 0, with 9 bases in between. There are 14 residues in the CDR3. Germline V gene data show CDR1 as SGHNT and CDR2 as YYREEE (reference sequence). CDR3 region: CASSYSGYQETQYF. Written as DNA, the CDR3 is TGTGCCAGCAGCTATTCCGGGTACCAAGAGACCCAGTACTTC.

V usage is TRBV12-3 or TRBV12-4 and J usage is TRBJ1-2; D is undetermined. The CDR3 loop spans 12 amino acids. With 5 bases removed from V and 4 bases from J, the gap between germline ends came to 8 bases. As DNA, the CDR3 is TGTGCCAGCAGTACCAGATTCTATGGCTACACCTTC. This sequence encodes CASSTRFYGYTF.

The chain uses TRBV2 and TRBJ1-1; D gene uncertain. This CDR3 is built from 14 residues. The germline V gene encodes CDR1 SNHLY and CDR2 FYNNEI. Trimming shortened V by 5 bases and J by 1 base, and 11 bases separated the two germline ends. CDR3 amino acids: CASSFGHPNTEAFF. In DNA form, the CDR3 reads TGTGCCAGCAGTTTTGGGCATCCGAACACTGAAGCTTTCTTT.

This chain links TRBV4-1 with TRBJ1-4, with D possibly matching TRBD1 (6 bases). Germline CDR1 is MGHRA and CDR2 is YSYEKL. The germline V and J ends were trimmed by 4 bases and 2 bases, with 8 bases remaining between them. The CDR3 extends over 14 amino acids. In DNA, the CDR3 is TGCGCCAGCAGCCCACAGGGCACTAATGAAAAACTGTTTTTT. Translation gives CASSPQGTNEKLFF.

CDR3 sequence: CASSYSTGGRFNNEQFF. The CDR3 nucleotides read TGTGCCAGCAGTTACTCAACGGGAGGGAGATTTAACAATGAGCAGTTCTTC. V usage is TRBV6-2 or TRBV6-3 and J usage is TRBJ2-1, with 8 bases identical to TRBD2. The CDR3 runs to 17 residues. CDR1 and CDR2 from the germline V gene are MNHEY and SVGEGT. After removal of 0 bases from V and 5 bases from J, the junction contained 9 bases not matched to a gene.

This clone occurred once. V usage is TRBV30 and J usage is TRBJ1-2, with no clear D. The CDR3 contains 12 residues. V dropped 7 bases and J dropped 2 bases, with 11 bases sitting between them. Germline values: CDR1 GTSNPN, CDR2 SVGIG (reference sequence). CDR3 coding DNA: TGTGCCTTCAGATTACCCAACTATGGCTACACCTTC. Translated, it gives CAFRLPNYGYTF.

V is TRBV28 and J is TRBJ2-1; 10 positions match TRBD2. The CDR3 spans 19 residues. From germline, CDR1 is MDHEN and CDR2 SYDVKM. J lost 8 bases, V lost 4 bases, and 20 bases had no gene match. The CDR3 reads CASSSLYLAGGLSIHEQFF. Written as DNA, the CDR3 is TGTGCCAGCAGTTCCCTGTACTTAGCGGGAGGCCTCTCAATTCATGAGCAGTTCTTC.

The chain recombines TRBV3-1 (or the pseudogene TRBV3-2) with TRBJ2-2, with a tentative D call TRBD1 (6 bases). Germline lookup yields CDR1 LGHDT and CDR2 YNNKEL (reference sequence). Trimming shortened V by 3 bases and J by 4 bases, and 9 bases separated the two germline ends. The CDR3 is 14 residues long. The DNA of the CDR3 is TGTGCCAGCAGCCACACGACAGGCACCGGGGAGCTGTTTTTT. Translating it yields CASSHTTGTGELFF.

The J gene is TRBJ2-5, the V gene TRBV18, with TRBD2 matching over 8 bases. The CDR3 is 14 residues long. The germline V gene encodes CDR1 KGHSH and CDR2 LQKENI. With 0 bases clipped from V and 5 bases from J, the junction kept 2 bases outside the gene matches. CDR3: CASSPPLAGETQYF. The CDR3 DNA follows: TGTGCCAGCTCACCACCCCTAGCGGGTGAGACCCAGTACTTC. Based on the CDR3 plus reference TRBV18 and TRBJ2-5, the full variable domain is NAGVMQNPRHLVRRRGQEARLRCSPMKGHSHVYWYRQLPEEGLKFMVYLQKENIIDESGMPKERFSAEFPKEGPSILRIQQVVRGDSAAYFCASSPPLAGETQYFGPGTRLLVL.

The V gene is TRBV30, the J gene TRBJ2-4, with TRBD1 identical over 8 bases. CDR1 and CDR2 (germline): GTSNPN, SVGIG (reference sequence). The CDR3 covers 13 residues. The V and J ends lost 3 bases and 10 bases, in that order; junction bases with no gene match: 8. In DNA, the CDR3 is TGTGCCTGGAGAAACAGGGGGGTTGAAATTCAGTACTTC. Encoded protein: CAWRNRGVEIQYF.

This CDR3 reads CASSQGIGQGEDTQYF. The CDR3 DNA is TGCGCCAGCAGCCAAGGGATAGGACAGGGTGAAGATACGCAGTATTTT. The chain uses TRBV4-3 and TRBJ2-3; the match to TRBD1 covers 8 bases. Germline CDR1 is LGHNA and CDR2 is YSLEER. The CDR3 totals 16 residues. V trimming: 1 base; J trimming: 5 bases; junction bases outside the gene matches: 8.

This CDR3 reads CASSPGQGGTEAFF. The CDR3 DNA reads TGCGCCAGCAGCCCGGGACAGGGGGGCACTGAAGCTTTCTTT. V gene TRBV5-1 combines with J gene TRBJ1-1; 11 nucleotides match TRBD1. The CDR3 totals 14 residues. Germline assignment: CDR1 SGHRS and CDR2 YFSETQ. V lost 4 bases, J lost 4 bases, and 3 bases stayed unmatched.

The rearrangement uses TRBV30 and TRBJ1-4; 11 bases are a match to TRBD1. CDR1 GTSNPN and CDR2 SVGIG come from the germline V gene (reference sequence). CDR3 length: 14 residues. V was clipped by 2 bases and J by 8 bases; unmatched bases: 4. Here the CDR3 reads CAWSSGQGGEKLFF. The CDR3 DNA reads as TGTGCCTGGAGTTCGGGACAGGGGGGAGAAAAACTGTTTTTT.

The gene calls are TRBV3-1 (or the pseudogene TRBV3-2) and TRBJ2-2; D remains ambiguous. The CDR3 consists of 13 residues. Trimming took 0 bases from V and 5 from J, leaving 4 bases between them. Per germline, CDR1 LGHDT and CDR2 YNNKEL (reference sequence). CDR3 bases: TGTGCCAGCAGCCAAGACAGAACCGGGGAGCTGTTTTTT. This codes for CASSQDRTGELFF.

This chain uses TRBV4-2 with TRBJ1-3, with 8 bases lining up with TRBD1. There are 16 residues in the CDR3. Germline lookup yields CDR1 LGHNA and CDR2 YNFKEQ. The ends lost 4 bases at V and 4 bases at J; junction bases unmatched: 9. CDR3 loop: CASSRSDRVDGNTIYF. DNA for the CDR3: TGTGCCAGCAGCCGATCGGACAGGGTAGACGGAAACACCATATATTTT.

This clone has only a few counts. The V call is TRBV5-8, the J call TRBJ1-6, with no clear D. The CDR3 spans 14 residues. Trimming pared 6 bases from V and 9 bases from J, leaving 16 bases between. In germline, CDR1 is SGHTS, CDR2 YDEGEE. CDR3 sequence: CASTSEPSRSPLHF. The CDR3 DNA sequence: TGTGCCAGCACTTCAGAACCCAGTCGTTCACCCCTCCACTTT.

This sequence joins TRBV7-2 and TRBJ2-2; 10 nucleotides line up with TRBD2. After removal of 5 bases from V and 3 bases from J, the junction contained 3 bases not matched to a gene. Germline loops: CDR1 SGHTA, CDR2 FQGNSA. The CDR3 spans 15 residues. The CDR3 nucleotides are TGTGCCAGCAGCGAAGCGGGAGGGTACACCGGGGAGCTGTTTTTT. Its protein product is CASSEAGGYTGELFF.